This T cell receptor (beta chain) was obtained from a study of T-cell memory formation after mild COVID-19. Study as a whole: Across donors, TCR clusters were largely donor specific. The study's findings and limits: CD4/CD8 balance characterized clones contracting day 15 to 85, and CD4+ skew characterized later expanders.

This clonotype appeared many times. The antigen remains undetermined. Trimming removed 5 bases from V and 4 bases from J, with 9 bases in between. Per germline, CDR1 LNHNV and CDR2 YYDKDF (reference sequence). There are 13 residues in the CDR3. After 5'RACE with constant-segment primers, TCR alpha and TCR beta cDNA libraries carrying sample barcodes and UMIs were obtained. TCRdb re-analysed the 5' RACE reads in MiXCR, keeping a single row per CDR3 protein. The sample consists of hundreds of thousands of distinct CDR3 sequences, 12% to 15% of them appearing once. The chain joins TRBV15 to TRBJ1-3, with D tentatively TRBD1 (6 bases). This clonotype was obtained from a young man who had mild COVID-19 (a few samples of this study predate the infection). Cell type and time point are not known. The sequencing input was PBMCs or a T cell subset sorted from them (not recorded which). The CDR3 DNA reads TGTGCCACCAGCCTACAGGGCGGAAACACCATATATTTT. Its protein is CATSLQGGNTIYF.